A selection of T cell receptor beta chains follows, all from one sample in a study of T cell repertoires in cytomegalovirus infection. TCRdb redid the calling of the reads with MiXCR, one entry per CDR3 protein. This sample has approximately 150,000 distinct CDR3 sequences; approximately 21% occur once, and the top ten carry around a quarter. These receptors lack a known antigen. The material sequenced was CD8+ T cells from cultured PBMCs, taken from culture after CMV antigen stimulation. The receptors originated from a human donor in good health (CMV status not recorded). Some clones in this sample may be carry-over from other donors' samples. The CDR3 runs from the conserved cysteine through the conserved F or W. Each record gives: clone size, D gene, V gene, J gene, CDR3 DNA, CDR3 protein. A D gene is named only where the DNA matches it firmly. Clone size appears in some rows only: once, few, many, or a class for an expanded clone.

size: many
D: TRBD2
V: TRBV3-1
J: TRBJ2-1
DNA: TGTGCCAGCAGTCAGGGACTAGCGGCCTACAATGAGCAGTTCTTC
CDR3: CASSQGLAAYNEQFF

size: few
D: NA
V: TRBV7-2
J: TRBJ2-6
DNA: TGTGCCAGCAGCTCATCGGTGTCTGGGGCCAACGTCCTGACTTTC
CDR3: CASSSSVSGANVLTF

size: few
D: NA
V: TRBV7-2
J: TRBJ2-1
DNA: TGTGCCAGCAGCCCCCCTCACAGGGAATACAATGAGCAGTTCTTC
CDR3: CASSPPHREYNEQFF

size: NA
D: NA
V: TRBV6-2/TRBV6-3
J: TRBJ1-1
DNA: TGTGCCAGCACACTGGGCGGGAGAGGTCGTGAAGCTTTCTTT
CDR3: CASTLGGRGREAFF

size: NA
D: NA
V: TRBV6-5
J: TRBJ1-1
DNA: TGTGCCAGCAGTCCTATAACGGGACGCCCGAACACTGAAGCTTTCTTT
CDR3: CASSPITGRPNTEAFF

size: few
D: NA
V: TRBV9
J: TRBJ1-2
DNA: TGTGTCAGCAGCTGGGGTGACTATGGCTACACCTTC
CDR3: CVSSWGDYGYTF

size: many
D: NA
V: TRBV12-3/TRBV12-4
J: TRBJ2-3
DNA: TGTGCCAGCAGTCTGGGGGGAGGCGCAGATACGCAGTATTTT
CDR3: CASSLGGGADTQYF

size: few
D: NA
V: TRBV7-8
J: TRBJ2-2
DNA: TGTGCCAGCAGCTTATATGTACGGGGCTACACCGGGGAGCTGTTTTTT
CDR3: CASSLYVRGYTGELFF

size: NA
D: NA
V: TRBV13
J: TRBJ1-5
DNA: TGTGCCAGCAGCTTCTTCGGGAACGATCAGCCCCAGCATTTT
CDR3: CASSFFGNDQPQHF

size: NA
D: TRBD1
V: TRBV7-9
J: TRBJ2-7
DNA: TGTGCCAGCAGCTTTAGTCGTTTGGGACAGGGTAAATACGAGCAGTACTTC
CDR3: CASSFSRLGQGKYEQYF

size: few
D: NA
V: TRBV4-1
J: TRBJ2-5
DNA: TGCGCCAGCAGCCATGCTTCCGACCGTGCGGGAGAGACCCAGTACTTC
CDR3: CASSHASDRAGETQYF

size: NA
D: NA
V: TRBV7-9
J: TRBJ2-7
DNA: TGTGCCAGCAGCTTAACGATGGGGACCTCCTACGAGCAGTACTTC
CDR3: CASSLTMGTSYEQYF

size: NA
D: NA
V: TRBV27
J: TRBJ2-7
DNA: TGTGCCAGCATAAGGGGGGACGAGCAGTACTTC
CDR3: CASIRGDEQYF

size: large
D: NA
V: TRBV5-1
J: TRBJ1-1
DNA: TGCGCCAGCTCTGCAGGGATAAGGACTGAAGCTTTCTTT
CDR3: CASSAGIRTEAFF

size: large
D: NA
V: TRBV6-6
J: TRBJ1-5
DNA: TGTGCCAGCAGTGCCGTGACCTGGGAGCCCCAGCATTTT
CDR3: CASSAVTWEPQHF

size: NA
D: NA
V: TRBV7-8
J: TRBJ2-5
DNA: TGTGCCAGCACCCCTGGAGGGGCAGAGACCCAGTACTTC
CDR3: CASTPGGAETQYF

size: NA
D: NA
V: TRBV7-9
J: TRBJ2-7
DNA: TGTGCCAGCAGCTTAGATTGGACAGTATACGAGCAGTACTTC
CDR3: CASSLDWTVYEQYF

size: NA
D: NA
V: TRBV28
J: TRBJ2-7
DNA: TGTGCCAGCAGTCTCGGTGGGCAGGGGTTCGACGAGCAGTACTTC
CDR3: CASSLGGQGFDEQYF

size: many
D: NA
V: TRBV7-2
J: TRBJ1-3
DNA: TGTGCCAGCAGCTTAGCCCCCCCGGCAGCTGGAAACACCATATATTTT
CDR3: CASSLAPPAAGNTIYF

size: NA
D: NA
V: TRBV12-3/TRBV12-4
J: TRBJ2-5
DNA: TGTGCCAGCAGTTTAGCGGGCGCCACTGGAGAGACCCAGTACTTC
CDR3: CASSLAGATGETQYF

size: few
D: NA
V: TRBV7-8
J: TRBJ1-1
DNA: TGTGCCAGCAGCTTAGAGGCCTACGAAGCTTTCTTT
CDR3: CASSLEAYEAFF

size: few
D: TRBD1
V: TRBV5-6
J: TRBJ1-2
DNA: TGTGCCAGCAGCGAGGACAGGAACTATGGCTACACCTTC
CDR3: CASSEDRNYGYTF

size: NA
D: NA
V: TRBV11-2
J: TRBJ2-7
DNA: TGTGCCAGCAGCCCCACGGTGGAGATTTTGTACGAGCAGTACTTC
CDR3: CASSPTVEILYEQYF

size: few
D: NA
V: TRBV7-6
J: TRBJ1-5
DNA: TGTGCCAGCAGCTTAGCGACGTCAGGCTACTTCAATCAGCCCCAGCATTTT
CDR3: CASSLATSGYFNQPQHF

size: few
D: NA
V: TRBV27
J: TRBJ2-7
DNA: TGTGCCAGCAGTTCCATCTTCTACGAGCAGTACTTC
CDR3: CASSSIFYEQYF

size: NA
D: NA
V: TRBV7-2
J: TRBJ1-2
DNA: TGTGCCAGCAGCGGAGCTCTTTATGGCTACACCTTC
CDR3: CASSGALYGYTF

size: many
D: NA
V: TRBV7-2
J: TRBJ2-3
DNA: TGTGCCAGCAGCTCCCGGGGAAGCGGTAGCACAGATACGCAGTATTTT
CDR3: CASSSRGSGSTDTQYF

size: NA
D: NA
V: TRBV7-2
J: TRBJ2-7
DNA: TGTGCCATCAGCTTGTCGGGGGAACGTTTGGTGAGCGAGCAGTACTTC
CDR3: CAISLSGERLVSEQYF

size: NA
D: TRBD1
V: TRBV12-3/TRBV12-4
J: TRBJ1-5
DNA: TGTGCCAGCAGAAGGGGACAGGGAAATCAGCCCCAGCATTTT
CDR3: CASRRGQGNQPQHF

size: NA
D: NA
V: TRBV7-8
J: TRBJ2-3
DNA: TGTGCCAGCAGCTTACGGGTCGTTGGAGATACGCAGTATTTT
CDR3: CASSLRVVGDTQYF

size: NA
D: TRBD1
V: TRBV7-9
J: TRBJ2-5
DNA: TGTGCCAGCAGCCTACCGGACAGGGGAAACGTAGAGACCCAGTACTTC
CDR3: CASSLPDRGNVETQYF

size: few
D: NA
V: TRBV6-8
J: TRBJ1-1
DNA: TGTGCCAGCAGTTACCTTCCGGGGGGCCTCTGGGCTGAAGCTTTCTTT
CDR3: CASSYLPGGLWAEAFF

size: few
D: NA
V: TRBV6-2/TRBV6-3
J: TRBJ1-1
DNA: TGTGCCAGCAGTTACGTCTTCATGAACACTGAAGCTTTCTTT
CDR3: CASSYVFMNTEAFF

size: NA
D: NA
V: TRBV9
J: TRBJ1-2
DNA: TGTGCCAGCGAGGCCTGGGGATCTAACTATGGCTACACCTTC
CDR3: CASEAWGSNYGYTF

size: NA
D: TRBD1
V: TRBV6-1
J: TRBJ1-2
DNA: TGTGCCAGCAGTGCGGGCAGGGGGTTCGGAGCTAACTATGGCTACACCTTC
CDR3: CASSAGRGFGANYGYTF

size: few
D: NA
V: TRBV5-5
J: TRBJ1-5
DNA: TGTGCCAGCAGCTTGGATCTCGCGGGGGCGAGCAATCAGCCCCAGCATTTT
CDR3: CASSLDLAGASNQPQHF

size: NA
D: NA
V: TRBV14
J: TRBJ1-2
DNA: TGTGCCAGCAGCCAAGAGAAGTGGGACTATGGCTACACCTTC
CDR3: CASSQEKWDYGYTF

size: NA
D: TRBD1
V: TRBV12-5
J: TRBJ1-5
DNA: TGTGCTAGTGGTGACAGGGTTGGGAGCAATCAGCCCCAGCATTTT
CDR3: CASGDRVGSNQPQHF

size: few
D: TRBD1
V: TRBV7-9
J: TRBJ1-2
DNA: TGTGCCAGCAGTCATGACAGGGAGGACTATGGCTACACCTTC
CDR3: CASSHDREDYGYTF

size: NA
D: NA
V: TRBV7-9
J: TRBJ1-2
DNA: TGTGCCAGCGGGCTGCAGTCGGGAGAAACTAACTATGGCTACACCTTC
CDR3: CASGLQSGETNYGYTF

size: NA
D: TRBD1
V: TRBV27
J: TRBJ2-7
DNA: TGTGCCAGCAGTTCACTCCCGAGTCCGGGACAGGGTTACAACGAGCAGTACTTC
CDR3: CASSSLPSPGQGYNEQYF

size: few
D: TRBD1
V: TRBV6-2/TRBV6-3
J: TRBJ1-5
DNA: TGTGCCAGCAGTTACCCACCGGGGACAGGGGGCGAAAATCAGCCCCAGCATTTT
CDR3: CASSYPPGTGGENQPQHF

size: NA
D: NA
V: TRBV6-1
J: TRBJ1-5
DNA: TGTGCCAGCAGTGTATGGGTCGGGACACTTGATAATCAGCCCCAGCATTTT
CDR3: CASSVWVGTLDNQPQHF

size: NA
D: NA
V: TRBV7-2
J: TRBJ2-5
DNA: TGTGCCAGCAGACCTGACAGTCTGGAGACCCAGTACTTC
CDR3: CASRPDSLETQYF

size: NA
D: NA
V: TRBV7-2
J: TRBJ2-7
DNA: TGTGCCAGCAGCTTAGCACGGAGCTACGAGCAGTACTTC
CDR3: CASSLARSYEQYF

size: NA
D: NA
V: TRBV2
J: TRBJ2-2
DNA: TGTGCCAGCAGTACATGGGGTAGTCAGAACACCGGGGAGCTGTTTTTT
CDR3: CASSTWGSQNTGELFF